This TCR beta chain was sequenced during a study of T cell responses to AZD1222 COVID-19 vaccine. General observations from the study: Compared with day 0, the breadth and depth of the Spike-specific TCR repertoire rose significantly after two doses of AZD1222. With dominance at 160-218 and 743-854, vaccine-associated CD4 TCRs spanned spike.

Here immunoSEQ multiplex PCR was the method, and the copy in TCRdb shows in-frame clones only, minus some. The table lists about 140,000 clones, approximately 90% of them singletons, with roughly 2% in the top ten. There are 10 residues in the CDR3. Looked up from germline, CDR1 is SNHLY and CDR2 is FYNNEI. The count of this clone is one. Its target is not known. Its ends do not fully match the called genes, so a read error is possible. The TCR originated in an adult in good health. The chain combines TRBV2 with TRBJ2-7, with a possible D match to TRBD1 (5 bases). The material sequenced was peripheral blood, taken on day 0 of AZD1222 vaccination. The CDR3 spells CASSEVRQGF. The CDR3 DNA reads as TGTGCCAGCAGTGAAGTTCGGCAGGGTTTC.